One and the same sample provided the 5 T cell receptor beta chains below, sequenced in a study of blood T cell repertoires in COVID-19. TCRdb's copy holds only in-frame clones and misses some; the assay was immunoSEQ multiplex PCR. Of about 330,000 clones in the sample, 80% to 90% were seen once. Sequencing used PBMCs or T cells enriched from blood (not recorded which). These receptor sequences come from a woman aged 30 to 39 who had recovered from COVID-19.

The chain couples TRBV5-4 to TRBJ2-3, with 12 positions matching TRBD1. Germline V gives CDR1 SGHNT, CDR2 YYREEE (reference sequence). The CDR3 totals 17 residues. J was trimmed by 4 bases and V by 5 bases; bases with no gene match: 11. CDR3 loop: CASSELPGQGASDTQYF. The CDR3 DNA sequence: TGTGCCAGCAGTGAATTACCGGGACAGGGGGCCTCAGATACGCAGTATTTT.

The chain couples TRBV12-5 to TRBJ2-5, with D perhaps TRBD2 (5 bases). In germline, CDR1 is LGHNT, CDR2 FRNRAP. The CDR3 is 13 residues long. The V end was cut by 8 bases, the J end by 2 bases, with 12 bases between. The CDR3 loop is CASLRTGQETQYF. CDR3 coding DNA: TGTGCTAGTCTTCGGACGGGGCAAGAGACCCAGTACTTC.

V and J are TRBV2 and TRBJ2-5; weak D call: TRBD2 (7 bases). The CDR3 covers 16 residues. The germline V gene has CDR1 SNHLY and CDR2 FYNNEI. The V and J ends lost 8 bases and 1 base respectively, with 20 bases between them. The chain's CDR3 is CASWGGGGLSQETQYF. The DNA for the CDR3 is TGTGCCAGCTGGGGGGGCGGGGGACTATCCCAAGAGACCCAGTACTTC.

The rearrangement links TRBV29-1 to TRBJ1-1; 7 bases are shared with TRBD1. The CDR3 has 15 residues. V lost 0 bases, J lost 1 base, and 5 bases stayed unmatched. Germline V gene data show CDR1 as SQVTM and CDR2 as ANQGSEA. CDR3 coding DNA: TGCAGCGTTGAAGACGCGGACAGGCCGAACACTGAAGCTTTCTTT. It is translated as CSVEDADRPNTEAFF.

This chain connects TRBV5-3 to TRBJ1-2, with 7 bases that match TRBD1. TRBV5-3 is identified as an open reading frame with a role that is uncertain. This CDR3 is 17 amino acids long. The J segment lost 2 bases and the V segment lost 5 bases, leaving 15 bases of the junction unmatched. For the CDR3, the DNA is TGTGCCAGAAGGATTGCGACGACGGAGGGACAGAACTATGGCTACACCTTC. Translated: CARRIATTEGQNYGYTF.